This T cell receptor beta chain derives from a study of cytomegalovirus exposure and HLA in healthy donors. Study-level background: In an early release, HLA-typed donors contributed roughly 85 million unique TCR sequences.

About this clone: What it recognizes is unknown.

Whole-study results and caveats: TCR beta chains numbering more than 150 were designated cytomegalovirus-associated. No immune exposure information besides CMV serostatus was available. The classifier, whose performance was assessed in both the original and validation cohorts, reportedly diagnosed cytomegalovirus status with high specificity and sensitivity.

PCR used 60 Vbeta primers and 13 Jbeta primers. Measured with immunoSEQ multiplex PCR; TCRdb has only the in-frame clones, and not every one. Of roughly 150,000 clones detected, over 65% appear once; the ten largest clones hold around 2.5%. The CDR3 has 16 amino acids. Germline CDR1 SGHVS, CDR2 FQNEAQ. V trimming: 3 bases; J trimming: 3 bases; junction bases outside the gene matches: 4. The V and J genes are TRBV7-8 and TRBJ2-5, with 13 bases fitting TRBD2. This sequence was found in a male donor in good health and CMV-seronegative. The specimen was PBMCs. CDR3: CASSFRTSGSKETQYF. The CDR3 nucleotides read TGTGCCAGCAGCTTTAGGACTAGCGGGAGTAAAGAGACCCAGTACTTC.